This paragraph reports one T cell receptor beta chain. Antigen specificity is unknown. The data belong to a study of T cells in narcolepsy. Overall study results and limits: Healthy controls reportedly lacked the autoreactive clonotypes serially found in patients' blood. Same-patient CSF and blood CD4+ T cell clonotypes included HCRT-specific and TRIB2-specific autoreactive ones.

This CDR3 region has 14 residues. The V and J ends lost 1 base and 4 bases respectively, with 8 bases between them. CDR1 and CDR2 from the germline V gene are SEHNR and FQNEAQ (reference sequence). Only in-frame clones appear in the TCRdb table, and some are missing; sequencing was by immunoSEQ multiplex PCR. Among around 25,000 clones listed, roughly nine tenths were seen once. This receptor was taken from a human donor with narcolepsy. The specimen sequenced was CD45RA- memory CD4+ T cells from PBMCs. The chain joins TRBV7-9 to TRBJ2-1; D possibly uses TRBD1 or TRBD2 (5 bases each). The CDR3 loop reads CASSLGDEYNEQFF. As DNA, the CDR3 is TGTGCCAGCAGCTTAGGGGACGAATACAATGAGCAGTTCTTC.